One and the same sample provided the 9 T cell receptor beta chains below, sequenced in a study of shared clonotypes between healthy human individuals (dated by TCRdb to about 2020). For the CD8 naive samples, CD45RO-negative cells were positively selected for CCR7, yielding a CD45RA+CCR7+ population from which TemRA cells were excluded. Receptor amplification or capture employed the immunoSEQ multiplex PCR assay. Entries here come from immuneACCESS through TCRdb and include only in-frame sequences with V and J called. Some clones fail to appear in such tables; in the studies checked, an unresolved V gene covers under half of the shortfall, and the cause of the remainder is unknown. The sample data list about 820,000 clones, and approximately 92% of these were observed just once. The top ten constitute 24% of the sample. The sample consisted of naive CD8+ T cells sorted from blood. Explained via the paper, the cell subset or site label denotes: CD45RA+CCR7+. The receptors come from a man aged 30-40 years in good health.

The V gene is TRBV6-1, the J gene TRBJ1-4, with D perhaps matching TRBD1 (5 bases). This CDR3 is built from 15 residues. The V end lost 2 bases, the J end lost 6 bases, and 13 bases lay between the germline ends. Germline V gives CDR1 MNHNS, CDR2 SASEGT. In nucleotides, the CDR3 is TGTGCCAGCAGTGAAAGTTGGGGGTCCGATGAAAAACTGTTTTTT. It encodes CASSESWGSDEKLFF.

The chain employs TRBV19 and TRBJ1-5; D call uncertain. Trimming stripped 5 bases from V and 9 bases from J, with 17 bases between. CDR3 size: 14 residues. The V gene's germline CDR1 is LNHDA and CDR2 SQIVND (reference sequence). This CDR3 is CASSPNYGMPPQHF. CDR3 sequence (DNA): TGTGCCAGTAGTCCAAACTATGGAATGCCGCCCCAGCATTTT.

The chain is built from TRBV11-2 and TRBJ2-5; a weak D match, TRBD1 (5 bases). V was cut by 1 base and J by 2 bases, with 17 bases left in between. Germline lookup yields CDR1 SGHAT and CDR2 FQNNGV. This CDR3 comprises 17 residues. CDR3 protein: CASSLVGQGRGQETQYF. CDR3 DNA sequence: TGTGCCAGCAGCTTAGTGGGCCAGGGTAGGGGTCAAGAGACCCAGTACTTC.

The V and J genes are TRBV7-9 and TRBJ2-2; 14 nucleotides agree with TRBD2. Germline CDR1 reads SEHNR; CDR2 reads FQNEAQ (reference sequence). Losses at the gene ends were 7 bases for V and 1 base for J; bases not matched to a gene: 11. This CDR3 is built from 19 residues. The CDR3 DNA is TGTGCCAGCATCGTCACCGGGACTAGCGGGAGTGTGAACACCGGGGAGCTGTTTTTT. Translating it yields CASIVTGTSGSVNTGELFF.

The V gene is TRBV9, the J gene TRBJ1-2, with D maybe TRBD1 (5 bases). Germline V gene sequence: CDR1 SGDLS, CDR2 YYNGEE. This CDR3 has 12 amino acids. The V end was cut by 7 bases, the J end by 5 bases, with 12 bases between. CDR3 coding DNA: TGTGCCAGCGGGGGAGGGGCGTATGGCTACACCTTC. This gives the protein CASGGGAYGYTF. Filled out from reference TRBV9 and TRBJ1-2, the complete variable domain reads DSGVTQTPKHLITATGQRVTLRCSPRSGDLSVYWYQQSLDQGLQFLIQYYNGEERAKGNILERFSAQQFPDLHSELNLSSLELGDSALYFCASGGGAYGYTFGSGTRLTVV.

The chain links TRBV27 to TRBJ2-3, with D tentatively TRBD1 (6 bases). V was pared by 6 bases and J by 4 bases, with 20 bases between. Germline CDR1 and CDR2: MNHEY and SMNVEV (reference sequence). This CDR3 region has 16 residues. Here the CDR3 reads CASSPFGTSGADTQYF. DNA of the CDR3: TGTGCCAGCAGCCCTTTTGGGACAAGCGGAGCAGATACGCAGTATTTT.

The chain links TRBV14 to TRBJ2-3, with D possibly TRBD2 on 6 matching bases. The CDR3 covers 19 residues. In germline, CDR1 is SGHDN, CDR2 FVKESK. V was pared by 0 bases and J by 4 bases, with 23 bases between. As DNA, the CDR3 is TGTGCCAGCAGCCAAGATAGGAGACTAGGGCTCCTTTACCCAGATACGCAGTATTTT. It codes for CASSQDRRLGLLYPDTQYF.

The gene calls are TRBV25-1 and TRBJ1-2; D remains ambiguous. The CDR3 spans 16 residues. The ends were cut back, 0 bases at V and 5 bases at J, with 16 bases in the middle. Germline CDR1 MGHDK, CDR2 SYGVNS. The CDR3 sequence: CASSEYQYEGAYGYTF. In DNA, the CDR3 is TGTGCCAGCAGTGAATATCAGTATGAAGGAGCTTATGGCTACACCTTC.

The sample holds a few counts of this clone. The V and J genes are TRBV4-1 and TRBJ1-5, with 7 bases matching TRBD1. The CDR3 totals 15 residues. Trimming removed 4 bases from V and 4 bases from J; junction bases left unmatched: 7. CDR1 is MGHRA, CDR2 YSYEKL, per germline. CDR3 region: CASSPWTGGNQPQHF. CDR3 coding DNA: TGCGCCAGCAGCCCCTGGACAGGCGGTAATCAGCCCCAGCATTTT.